The clone carrying this T cell receptor beta chain has more than one count but fewer than ten. What it binds is unknown. This CDR3 comprises 13 residues. The V end was cut by 5 bases, the J end by 8 bases, with 15 bases between. The V gene's germline CDR1 is SEHNR and CDR2 FQNEAQ (reference sequence). This entry belongs to a study of cytomegalovirus exposure and HLA in healthy donors. Whole-study results and caveats: Analysis was carried out at a later point, and it linked a missense DCLRE1C variant to TCR beta V- and J-gene trimming. Roughly uniform depth of sequencing across donors was assumed in presence/absence analyses. It was reported that the classifier diagnosed cytomegalovirus status with high specificity and sensitivity in both the original and validation cohorts. CMV serostatus alone was available as immune exposure information.

PCR amplification relied on 60 Vbeta primers (plus 13 Jbeta primers). Generated by immunoSEQ multiplex PCR, the TCRdb table keeps only in-frame clones and is missing some. The sample has some 120,000 clones, 55% to 75% seen once. This receptor was taken from a man in his thirties or forties in good health and CMV-seropositive. The sample comprised PBMCs. J is TRBJ1-1 and V is TRBV7-9; D not resolved. The CDR3 DNA is TGTGCCAGCAGCCCAGACGGGTATTCGGAAGCTTTCTTT. Encoded protein: CASSPDGYSEAFF.